This T cell receptor beta chain was captured by sequencing in a study of OX40 agonist ivuxolimab in advanced cancers. Sequencing was performed with immunoSEQ multiplex PCR; in TCRdb, only in-frame clones are kept and a portion is missing. The sample yields tens of thousands of clones, approximately 81% seen once. V was trimmed by 3 bases and J by 5 bases, leaving 10 bases between them. The germline V gene has CDR1 MDHEN and CDR2 SYDVKM. This CDR3 comprises 13 residues. Only one count was recorded for this clone. This TCR derives from an adult with an advanced solid tumor such as melanoma, head and neck, liver or kidney cancer. Sequences were derived from CD4+ or CD8+ T cells sorted from blood, sampled in a trial of the OX40 agonist ivuxolimab. This chain connects TRBV28 to TRBJ1-2, with D uncertain. The CDR3 DNA follows: TGTGCCAGCAGTTTTTACCAGTTTTATGGCTACACCTTC. Protein sequence: CASSFYQFYGYTF.